This is a list of T cell receptor beta chains from one sample in a study of blood T cell repertoires in COVID-19. The protocol was immunoSEQ multiplex PCR, while the TCRdb copy is restricted to in-frame clones and leaves out a portion. The sample records 25,000 to 35,000 clones, about 86% being singletons. The sample consisted of peripheral blood. The receptors here all came from a human donor in a cohort sampled during active COVID-19. Each CDR3 is given with its conserved first and last residue. The D gene is left open where the match is weak. A clone size is listed for some rows: how often the clone was seen (once, few, many), or a class if it is expanded.

18	TRBV5-1	once	TRBD1	TRBJ1-5	TGCGCCAGCAGCTTGGCCCAGACAGGGATCCATAGCAATCAGCCCCAGCATTTT	CASSLAQTGIHSNQPQHF
15	TRBV5-1	once	TRBD2	TRBJ2-7	TGCGCCAGCAGCCCGGGGTGGGGACTAGGCAACGAGCAGTACTTC	CASSPGWGLGNEQYF
15	TRBV5-1	NA	TRBD2	TRBJ2-3	TGCGCCAGCAGCCCTAGGACTAGCGGCACAGATACGCAGTATTTT	CASSPRTSGTDTQYF
15	TRBV19	NA	NA	TRBJ2-7	TGTGCCAGTAGTACCGCCAGGGCCATCCCCTACGAGCAGTACTTC	CASSTARAIPYEQYF
12	TRBV11-1	NA	NA	TRBJ2-7	TGTGCCAGCAGCCTAACGAACTACGAGCAGTACTTC	CASSLTNYEQYF
11	TRBV10-2	NA	NA	TRBJ2-1	TGCGCCAGCAGTACTCGGAATGAGCAGTTCTTC	CASSTRNEQFF
16	TRBV9	once	TRBD2	TRBJ2-3	TGTGCCAGCAGCGTACGAGCGGGGGGAACCACAGATACGCAGTATTTT	CASSVRAGGTTDTQYF
14	TRBV6-6	NA	TRBD1	TRBJ2-7	TGTGCCAGCAGGGGCGGGACAGGATCCTACGAGCAGTACTTC	CASRGGTGSYEQYF
14	TRBV4-1	NA	NA	TRBJ2-7	TGCGCCAGCAGCCAAGATAACCAGGGGTACGAGCAGTACTTC	CASSQDNQGYEQYF
13	TRBV4-1	once	TRBD1	TRBJ2-1	TGCGCCAGCAGCCAGACAGGGGACAATGAGCAGTTCTTC	CASSQTGDNEQFF
15	TRBV5-1	NA	NA	TRBJ2-2	TGCGCCAGCAGCTTAGGGGGGGAGCCCACCGGGGAGCTGTTTTTT	CASSLGGEPTGELFF
16	TRBV24-1	NA	TRBD2	TRBJ2-1	TGTGCCACCAGTGCCTTAAGCGGGGGGGCCTACAATGAGCAGTTCTTC	CATSALSGGAYNEQFF
15	TRBV30	NA	TRBD1	TRBJ2-1	TGTGCCTGGAGTATCCGGGACAGGGCCTACAATGAGCAGTTCTTC	CAWSIRDRAYNEQFF
16	TRBV10-1	NA	NA	TRBJ2-2	TGCGCCAGCAGTGAGTCAATCAGGGTCGGCACCGGGGAGCTGTTTTTT	CASSESIRVGTGELFF
14	TRBV6-5	NA	TRBD1	TRBJ1-2	TGTGCCAGCACAAGGACAGGGGGGGCCTATGGCTACACCTTC	CASTRTGGAYGYTF
15	TRBV3-1/TRBV3-2	NA	NA	TRBJ1-1	TGTGCCAGCAGCCTTGGCCGGGGAATTTCCACTGAAGCTTTCTTT	CASSLGRGISTEAFF
15	TRBV7-2	NA	NA	TRBJ2-3	TGTGCCAGCAGCCCTAAGGAACTAGCTATAGATACGCAGTATTTT	CASSPKELAIDTQYF
16	TRBV3-1/TRBV3-2	NA	TRBD2	TRBJ2-3	TGTGCCAGCAGCCAAGGAGCGGGGGGGCGCACAGATACGCAGTATTTT	CASSQGAGGRTDTQYF
14	TRBV9	NA	NA	TRBJ1-3	TGTGCCAGCAGCCCGGTCCTCTCTGGAAACACCATATATTTT	CASSPVLSGNTIYF
16	TRBV30	NA	TRBD1	TRBJ1-3	TGTGCCTGGAGAAGGGGGCGCAGCCCGCCGGGAAACACCATATATTTT	CAWRRGRSPPGNTIYF
13	TRBV19	few	TRBD1	TRBJ1-1	TGTGCCAGCTGGGACAGGGGGAGCGCTGAAGCTTTCTTT	CASWDRGSAEAFF
15	TRBV19	NA	NA	TRBJ1-3	TGTGCCAGTACCTCCGACACCAACACTGGAAACACCATATATTTT	CASTSDTNTGNTIYF
18	TRBV11-3	NA	NA	TRBJ2-3	TGTGCCAGCAGCTTATATGGTCCGACCCCCCGGGAGCCCCATACGCAGTATTTT	CASSLYGPTPREPHTQYF
14	TRBV30	NA	NA	TRBJ2-7	TGTGCCTGGAGTCGGGGGAACTCTCCCTACGAGCAGTACTTC	CAWSRGNSPYEQYF
17	TRBV4-1	NA	TRBD2	TRBJ2-7	TGCGCCAGCAGCCCCGGACTAGCGGGGGGGCCTTTCTACGAGCAGTACTTC	CASSPGLAGGPFYEQYF
14	TRBV11-2	NA	TRBD1	TRBJ1-2	TGTGCCAGCAGCTTGGCAGGGGGTAACTATGGCTACACCTTC	CASSLAGGNYGYTF
12	TRBV7-2	once	NA	TRBJ1-6	TGTGCCGGAAATGAGGGTAATTCACCCCTCCACTTT	CAGNEGNSPLHF
12	TRBV19	NA	NA	TRBJ2-5	TGTGCCAGTAGTTCGGTCGGAGAGACCCAGTACTTC	CASSSVGETQYF
12	TRBV5-4	NA	NA	TRBJ1-1	TGTGCCAGCAGCGCAGGGAACACTGAAGCTTTCTTT	CASSAGNTEAFF
17	TRBV18	NA	TRBD2	TRBJ2-3	TGTGCCAGCTCACCCCTCCGGGGACTAGCGGGCACAGATACGCAGTATTTT	CASSPLRGLAGTDTQYF
15	TRBV9	NA	TRBD1	TRBJ2-2	TGTGCCAGCAGCGTAGGGACAGGGAACACCGGGGAGCTGTTTTTT	CASSVGTGNTGELFF
13	TRBV6-5	NA	NA	TRBJ1-6	TGTGCCAGCAGGGACACGATAAATTCACCCCTCCACTTT	CASRDTINSPLHF
12	TRBV20-1	NA	NA	TRBJ1-2	TGCAGTGCTAGTACAGAACCCTATGGCTACACCTTC	CSASTEPYGYTF
14	TRBV6-5	NA	NA	TRBJ1-5	TGTGCCAGCATATTAGCTGCTAGCAATCAGCCCCAGCATTTT	CASILAASNQPQHF
12	TRBV2	NA	TRBD2	TRBJ2-5	TGTGCCAGCAGGACGGGAGGAGAGACCCAGTACTTC	CASRTGGETQYF
13	TRBV18	few	TRBD1	TRBJ1-1	TGTGCCAGCTCACCACGGCAGGGGGCTGAAGCTTTCTTT	CASSPRQGAEAFF
14	TRBV18	NA	NA	TRBJ1-4	TGTGCCAGCTCACCACCGTCCCAAAATGAAAAACTGTTTTTT	CASSPPSQNEKLFF
17	TRBV4-2	NA	NA	TRBJ2-1	TGTGCCAGCAGCCGCCGAGAGGCCTCTAGCTCCTACAATGAGCAGTTCTTC	CASSRREASSSYNEQFF
15	TRBV6-5	NA	NA	TRBJ1-3	TGTGCCAGCAGTTTGGGACACAACTCTGGAAACACCATATATTTT	CASSLGHNSGNTIYF
18	TRBV11-2	NA	NA	TRBJ1-6	TGTGCCAGCAGCTTCTCGGGACATCCGAGCTCCTATAATTCACCCCTCCACTTT	CASSFSGHPSSYNSPLHF
15	TRBV19	NA	TRBD1	TRBJ1-6	TGTGCCAGTAGTGCCGGGACAGGGGGTTACTCACCCCTCCACTTT	CASSAGTGGYSPLHF
13	TRBV5-1	NA	NA	TRBJ2-7	TGCGCCAGCAAGCACAGCCCCACCTACGAGCAGTACTTC	CASKHSPTYEQYF
17	TRBV27	NA	TRBD1	TRBJ1-6	TGTGCCAGCAGTTTATGGGGGACAGCCATCTATAATTCACCCCTCCACTTT	CASSLWGTAIYNSPLHF
16	TRBV7-3	NA	NA	TRBJ2-2	TGTGCCAGCAGCCCCCTATCAGGGTTGGGCACCGGGGAGCTGTTTTTT	CASSPLSGLGTGELFF
15	TRBV21-1	NA	NA	TRBJ2-7	TGTGCCAGCAGCACCCCCAGGGGGCGAAACTACGAGCAGTACTTC	CASSTPRGRNYEQYF
15	TRBV2	NA	NA	TRBJ1-5	TGTGCCAGCAGCAACAGCGCCGGACACTATCAGCCCCAGCATTTT	CASSNSAGHYQPQHF
14	TRBV30	few	NA	TRBJ2-2	TGTGCCTGGGGTCCCGGGACATTCACCGGGGAGCTGTTTTTT	CAWGPGTFTGELFF
16	TRBV12-5	NA	TRBD2	TRBJ2-2	TGTGCTAGTGGTTTTATCAGCGGGGGGGTGGCCGGGGAGCTGTTTTTT	CASGFISGGVAGELFF
12	TRBV6-5	NA	TRBD1	TRBJ1-4	TGTGCCAGCAGACAGGGGGAAGAAAAACTGTTTTTT	CASRQGEEKLFF
19	TRBV28	NA	NA	TRBJ1-3	TGTGCCAGCAGTTTAGAGCTACTAGGGGGGGGAGGCTCTGGAAACACCATATATTTT	CASSLELLGGGGSGNTIYF
15	TRBV19	few	NA	TRBJ2-4	TGTGCCAGTGGAACAGGGCCTGGAGCCAAAAACATTCAGTACTTC	CASGTGPGAKNIQYF
18	TRBV3-1/TRBV3-2	NA	TRBD2	TRBJ2-3	TGTGCCAGCAGCCAAGTATCTAGCGGGGGGGCCTGGGCAGATACGCAGTATTTT	CASSQVSSGGAWADTQYF